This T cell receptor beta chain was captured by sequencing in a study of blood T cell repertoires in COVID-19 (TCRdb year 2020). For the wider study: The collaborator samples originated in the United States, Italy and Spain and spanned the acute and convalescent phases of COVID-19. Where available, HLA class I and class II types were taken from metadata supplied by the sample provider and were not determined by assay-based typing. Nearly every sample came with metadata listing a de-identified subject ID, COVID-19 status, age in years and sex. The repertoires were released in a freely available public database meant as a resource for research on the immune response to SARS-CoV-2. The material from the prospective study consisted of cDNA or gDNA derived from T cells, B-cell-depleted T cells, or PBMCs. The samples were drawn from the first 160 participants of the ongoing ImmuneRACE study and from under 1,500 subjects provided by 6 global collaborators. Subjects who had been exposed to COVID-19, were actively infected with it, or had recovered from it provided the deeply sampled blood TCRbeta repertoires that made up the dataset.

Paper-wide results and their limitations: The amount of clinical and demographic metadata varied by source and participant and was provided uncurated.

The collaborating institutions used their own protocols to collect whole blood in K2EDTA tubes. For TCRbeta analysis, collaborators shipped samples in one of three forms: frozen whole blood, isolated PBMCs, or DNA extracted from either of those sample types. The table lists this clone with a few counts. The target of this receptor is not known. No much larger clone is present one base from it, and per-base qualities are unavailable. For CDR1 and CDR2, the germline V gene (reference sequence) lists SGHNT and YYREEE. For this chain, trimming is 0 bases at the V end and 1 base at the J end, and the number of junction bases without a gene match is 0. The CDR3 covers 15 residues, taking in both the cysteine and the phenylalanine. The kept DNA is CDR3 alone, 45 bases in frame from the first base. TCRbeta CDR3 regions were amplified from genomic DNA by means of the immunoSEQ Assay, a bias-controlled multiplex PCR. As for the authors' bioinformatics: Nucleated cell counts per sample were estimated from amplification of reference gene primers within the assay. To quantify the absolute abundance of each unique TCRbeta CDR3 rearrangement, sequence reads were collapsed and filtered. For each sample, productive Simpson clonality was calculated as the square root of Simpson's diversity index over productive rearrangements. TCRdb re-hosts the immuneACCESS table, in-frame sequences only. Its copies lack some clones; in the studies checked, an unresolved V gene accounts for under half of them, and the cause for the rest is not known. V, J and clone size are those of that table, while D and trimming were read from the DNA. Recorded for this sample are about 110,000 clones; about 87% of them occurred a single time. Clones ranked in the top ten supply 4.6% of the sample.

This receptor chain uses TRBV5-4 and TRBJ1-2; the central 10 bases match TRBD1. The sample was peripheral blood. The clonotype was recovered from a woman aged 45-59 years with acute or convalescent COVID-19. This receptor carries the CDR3 CASSLGTGGNYGYTF. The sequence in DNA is TGTGCCAGCAGCTTGGGGACAGGGGGTAACTATGGCTACACCTTC.